These 20 T cell receptor beta chains were all obtained from the same sample, sequenced in a study of blood T cells in healthy people across ages. Next came a second PCR, run for about 6 to 12 cycles, which used a sample-barcoded 5' primer along with a J-beta primer mix. Using its own MiXCR run on the 5' RACE reads, TCRdb lists one record per CDR3 protein. The profile shows 1.5 million to 2 million distinct CDR3 sequences, roughly 27% of them singletons. The sequenced sample consisted of blood. The receptors stem from a woman in her twenties or thirties in good health.

The chain employs TRBV9 and TRBJ2-1, with TRBD2 matching 8 bases. This CDR3 contains 18 residues. The germline V gene encodes CDR1 SGDLS and CDR2 YYNGEE. Trimming removed 0 bases from V and 7 bases from J; junction bases left unmatched: 15. This CDR3 reads CASSVATGTRRVRNEQFF. The DNA of the CDR3 is TGTGCCAGCAGCGTAGCTACCGGGACTAGGAGGGTTCGGAATGAGCAGTTCTTC.

The chain joins TRBV9 to TRBJ1-4; no firm D call. The CDR3 is 14 amino acids. Deletions cut 4 bases from V and 8 bases from J, with 15 bases between. Looked up from germline, CDR1 is SGDLS and CDR2 is YYNGEE. CDR3 DNA: TGTGCCAGCAGCCGAGAGGGTGCATTCGAAAAACTGTTTTTT. Translation: CASSREGAFEKLFF.

The chain uses TRBV27 and TRBJ1-5, with a possible D match to TRBD1 (5 bases). From germline, CDR1 is MNHEY and CDR2 SMNVEV (reference sequence). The length of the CDR3 is 15 residues. Trimming shortened V by 0 bases and J by 3 bases, and 9 bases separated the two germline ends. DNA of the CDR3: TGTGCCAGCAGTTTATCTAGAGGGGTCAATCAGCCCCAGCATTTT. Its protein is CASSLSRGVNQPQHF.

There are many counts of this clonotype. V usage is TRBV10-1 and J usage is TRBJ2-1; D remains unclear. The CDR3 length is 15 residues. Germline CDR1 reads WNHNN; CDR2 reads SYGVQD (reference sequence). Trimming took off 2 bases at V and 4 bases at J, with 12 bases between the two ends. CDR3 loop: CASSETLVGYNEQFF. DNA for the CDR3: TGCGCCAGCAGTGAGACCCTCGTGGGGTACAATGAGCAGTTCTTC.

This clonotype appeared a few times. The chain recombines TRBV5-1 with TRBJ2-7; possible D gene TRBD2, 6 bases. The CDR3 is 15 amino acids. V was trimmed by 0 bases and J by 2 bases, leaving 12 bases between them. Germline loops: CDR1 SGHRS, CDR2 YFSETQ. The CDR3 reads CASSLDRDLPYEQYF. In DNA, the CDR3 is TGCGCCAGCAGCTTGGATCGGGACTTGCCCTACGAGCAGTACTTC.

Comment on this clonotype: At one end, the junction sequence differs from germline, possibly due to a read error. This chain connects TRBV11-2 to TRBJ2-7; possibly TRBD2 for D (5 bases). The CDR3 spans 15 residues. Germline V gene lookup returns CDR1 SGHAT and CDR2 FQNNGV. The CDR3 sequence: CASSPGWSSDYEQDF. In DNA form, the CDR3 reads TGTGCCAGCAGCCCTGGGTGGAGTAGCGACTACGAGCAGGACTTC.

The chain has TRBV29-1 and TRBJ2-3, with D possibly matching TRBD2 (5 bases). Germline loops: CDR1 SQVTM, CDR2 ANQGSEA. Trimming stripped 7 bases from V and 2 bases from J, with 13 bases between. CDR3 length: 13 amino acids. CDR3 DNA: TGCAGCGCCTTGGACGGGAACACAGATACGCAGTATTTT. The encoded protein is CSALDGNTDTQYF.

In this sample, this clonotype turned up many times. The CDR3 nucleotides read TGTGCCAGCAGCTGGGGGACGGGGGAGCAGTACTTC. Translation: CASSWGTGEQYF. This chain connects TRBV7-2 to TRBJ2-7; D is tentatively TRBD1 or TRBD2 (5 bases each). V lost 4 bases to trimming and J lost 7 bases, with 11 bases between them. The CDR3 is 12 residues long. CDR1 and CDR2 (germline): SGHTA, FQGNSA.

This clonotype was detected a few times. The gene calls are TRBV20-1 and TRBJ2-3; D is ambiguous. The CDR3 is 12 residues long. Germline V gives CDR1 DFQATT, CDR2 SNEGSKA (reference sequence). V shed 3 bases and J shed 4 bases, with 8 bases lying between them. The DNA for the CDR3 is TGCAGTGCTAGCCCCGAAGCAGATACGCAGTATTTT. Its translation: CSASPEADTQYF.

The V call is TRBV9, the J call TRBJ2-3; no firm D call. Germline CDR1 reads SGDLS; CDR2 reads YYNGEE. V dropped 0 bases and J dropped 5 bases, with 10 bases sitting between them. The CDR3 runs 14 residues. The CDR3 bases are TGTGCCAGCAGCGTAGGGAGCTACTTAGATACGCAGTATTTT. Its translation is CASSVGSYLDTQYF.

The chain carries TRBV5-1 and TRBJ2-1, with D tentatively TRBD1 (6 bases). Germline CDR1 SGHRS, CDR2 YFSETQ. This CDR3 comprises 14 residues. The V gene lost 7 bases and the J gene lost 0 bases, with 11 bases spanning the gap. The CDR3 loop reads CASWQGSSYNEQFF. The CDR3 region has the DNA TGCGCCAGCTGGCAGGGGAGCTCCTACAATGAGCAGTTCTTC.

This clonotype was counted many times. The CDR3 DNA is TGTGCCAGCAGTGAAAGGACCGGGACGGTTAACACCGGGGAGCTGTTTTTT. Translated, it gives CASSERTGTVNTGELFF. The chain combines TRBV6-1 with TRBJ2-2; D tentatively fits TRBD1 or TRBD2 (5 bases each). The germline V gene encodes CDR1 MNHNS and CDR2 SASEGT. V was clipped by 2 bases and J by 2 bases, with 15 bases between them. This CDR3 is built from 17 residues.

The chain carries TRBV28 and TRBJ2-7; no clear D gene. CDR3 size: 12 residues. V was shortened by 6 bases and J by 3 bases, with 9 bases between the two germline ends. The germline gives CDR1 MDHEN, CDR2 SYDVKM. The CDR3 spells CASRRPYYEQYF. DNA for the CDR3: TGTGCCAGCAGACGCCCTTACTACGAGCAGTACTTC.

The chain has TRBV5-1 and TRBJ2-3; D is undetermined. The germline V and J ends were trimmed by 2 bases and 0 bases, with 13 bases remaining between them. Germline V gene lookup returns CDR1 SGHRS and CDR2 YFSETQ. This CDR3 spans 16 amino acids. The CDR3 sequence is CASSFSAVHSTDTQYF. The CDR3 nucleotides read TGCGCCAGCAGCTTCTCCGCAGTACATAGCACAGATACGCAGTATTTT.

The table lists this clonotype with many counts. The rearrangement uses TRBV7-2 and TRBJ2-5; D remains ambiguous. This CDR3 is built from 13 residues. Per the germline V gene, CDR1 is SGHTA and CDR2 is FQGNSA. Between the trimmed V and J ends, which lost 3 bases and 5 bases, there was a span of 10 bases. The CDR3 here is CASSFYRGETQYF. For the CDR3, the DNA is TGTGCCAGCAGCTTTTACCGCGGTGAGACCCAGTACTTC.

The V gene is TRBV2, the J gene TRBJ2-5, with D perhaps being TRBD1 or TRBD2 (5 bases each). The CDR3 contains 12 residues. Germline V CDR1 and CDR2: SNHLY, FYNNEI. V was pared by 10 bases and J by 2 bases, with 11 bases between. The CDR3 here is CATGTEQETQYF. In DNA, the CDR3 is TGTGCCACGGGGACGGAGCAAGAGACCCAGTACTTC.

This clonotype was seen only a few times. This chain links TRBV6-1 with TRBJ2-1; 11 bases map to TRBD2. V lost 7 bases and J lost 8; bases outside the gene matches: 4. Germline assignment: CDR1 MNHNS and CDR2 SASEGT. CDR3 length equals 13 residues. The CDR3 reads CASIAGGLHEQFF. CDR3 coding DNA: TGTGCCAGCATAGCGGGGGGGTTGCATGAGCAGTTCTTC.

The gene calls are TRBV7-9 and TRBJ1-2, with D perhaps TRBD1 (5 bases). With 5 bases removed from V and 8 bases from J, the gap between germline ends came to 15 bases. CDR3 length: 13 amino acids. Germline V gene data show CDR1 as SEHNR and CDR2 as FQNEAQ (reference sequence). The CDR3 sequence is CASSAGQAQGYTF. As DNA, the CDR3 is TGTGCCAGCAGCGCGGGGCAGGCCCAGGGCTACACCTTC.

In this sample, this clonotype turned up a few times. V and J are TRBV5-1 and TRBJ2-3; tentative D call: TRBD2 (5 bases). The CDR3 consists of 13 residues. CDR1 is SGHRS and CDR2 is YFSETQ in the germline V gene. Trimming left V 0 bases short and J 7 bases short, with 9 bases between. The CDR3 loop reads CASSLDGVYTQYF. DNA of the CDR3: TGCGCCAGCAGCTTGGACGGGGTGTATACGCAGTATTTT. Supplemented by reference TRBV5-1 and TRBJ2-3, the full variable domain reads KAGVTQTPRYLIKTRGQQVTLSCSPISGHRSVSWYQQTPGQGLQFLFEYFSETQRNKGNFPGRFSGRQFSNSRSEMNVSTLELGDSALYLCASSLDGVYTQYFGPGTRLTVL.

This clonotype has more than one count but fewer than ten. J is TRBJ1-5 and V is TRBV10-3, with 7 bases matching TRBD1. This CDR3 has 15 residues. Germline values: CDR1 ENHRY, CDR2 SYGVKD. After removal of 0 bases from V and 5 bases from J, the junction contained 4 bases not matched to a gene. Written as DNA, the CDR3 is TGTGCCATCAGTGAGTCAGGGGGCGGTGATCAGCCCCAGCATTTT. It is translated as CAISESGGGDQPQHF.